The rows below give T cell receptor beta chains drawn from one sample of a study of vaccination and CD4 T cells after COVID-19. TCRdb processed the PCR reads anew with MiXCR; each CDR3 protein has one entry. The sample includes 9,500 to 15,000 distinct CDR3 sequences, roughly 50% seen only once; the top ten take approximately 18%. Which antigens these TCRs recognize remains unknown. Sample: cultured CD4+ T cells from blood, taken after SARS-CoV-2 vaccination. These receptors were taken from a human donor with COVID-19. Each CDR3 is given with its conserved first and last residue. The order of the fields is clone size, J gene, V gene, D gene, CDR3 protein, CDR3 DNA. The D gene is left open where the match is weak. Some rows have no size entry. The others give once, few or many, or a class for an expanded clone.

few	TRBJ2-5	TRBV7-6	.	CASSLEIVGETQYF	TGTGCCAGCAGCTTAGAAATCGTCGGGGAGACCCAGTACTTC
few	TRBJ1-5	TRBV6-1	TRBD1	CASRGTGSQPQHF	TGTGCCAGCAGGGGGACAGGGTCCCAGCCCCAGCATTTT
.	TRBJ1-1	TRBV11-2	.	CASSSPQQGNTEAFF	TGTGCCAGCAGCTCACCCCAACAGGGGAACACTGAAGCTTTCTTT
.	TRBJ1-1	TRBV28	.	CASSSGNTEAFF	TGTGCCAGCAGTTCGGGGAACACTGAAGCTTTCTTT
.	TRBJ1-1	TRBV11-1	.	CASSLGEHTEAFF	TGTGCCAGCAGCTTAGGAGAGCACACTGAAGCTTTCTTT
.	TRBJ2-5	TRBV6-1	.	CASSEGTIGRETQYF	TGTGCCAGCAGTGAAGGGACTATAGGACGCGAGACCCAGTACTTC
few	TRBJ1-2	TRBV19	TRBD1	CASIRGHTGVAYGYTF	TGTGCCAGTATCAGGGGTCACACAGGGGTAGCCTATGGCTACACCTTC
.	TRBJ2-3	TRBV20-1	.	CSARDRRGGTDTQYF	TGCAGTGCTAGAGATCGAAGGGGGGGCACAGATACGCAGTATTTT
large	TRBJ1-3	TRBV20-1	.	CSATSGPTGNTIYF	TGCAGTGCCACCTCGGGGCCCACTGGAAACACCATATATTTT
.	TRBJ1-2	TRBV19	.	CASSPGLYGYTF	TGTGCCAGTAGTCCAGGACTTTATGGCTACACCTTC
.	TRBJ1-2	TRBV28	.	CASSSDGYTF	TGTGCCAGCAGTTCGGATGGCTACACCTTC
.	TRBJ2-7	TRBV7-2	TRBD1	CASSSGQEGYEQYF	TGTGCCAGCAGCTCGGGACAGGAGGGCTACGAGCAGTACTTC
few	TRBJ2-2	TRBV20-1	.	CSAPDTLGELFF	TGCAGTGCACCGGACACGCTCGGGGAGCTGTTTTTT
.	TRBJ2-5	TRBV6-1	TRBD2	CASSHRGGGRETQYF	TGTGCCAGCAGTCACCGGGGGGGGGGGCGAGAGACCCAGTACTTC
.	TRBJ2-2	TRBV20-1	TRBD2	CSARDPSGGSLPFF	TGCAGTGCTAGAGATCCTAGCGGGGGCTCTTTACCGTTTTTT
.	TRBJ1-6	TRBV20-1	.	CSAREVYGSYNSPLHF	TGCAGTGCTAGAGAAGTTTATGGCTCCTATAATTCACCCCTCCACTTT
few	TRBJ2-7	TRBV6-1	.	CASEGPPPYEQYF	TGTGCCAGCGAAGGACCGCCTCCCTACGAGCAGTACTTC
.	TRBJ1-1	TRBV20-1	.	CSAERQANTEAFF	TGCAGTGCTGAACGACAGGCGAACACTGAAGCTTTCTTT
few	TRBJ2-5	TRBV7-9	.	CASSPLRSPKGETQYF	TGTGCCAGCAGCCCTCTGAGGTCCCCCAAGGGGGAGACCCAGTACTTC
.	TRBJ1-1	TRBV7-2	.	CASSLDEPGTTEAFF	TGTGCCAGCAGCTTGGACGAGCCGGGGACCACTGAAGCTTTCTTT
.	TRBJ1-1	TRBV11-1	TRBD1	CASSPDRDGWTEAFF	TGTGCCAGCAGCCCGGACAGGGATGGGTGGACTGAAGCTTTCTTT
.	TRBJ2-5	TRBV12-3/TRBV12-4	.	CASSEPPVGETQYF	TGTGCCAGCAGCGAACCCCCGGTAGGAGAGACCCAGTACTTC
.	TRBJ2-7	TRBV2	TRBD2	CASRDSGGSYEQYF	TGTGCCAGCAGGGATAGCGGGGGTTCCTACGAGCAGTACTTC
.	TRBJ1-1	TRBV6-5	.	CASSYSGQMNTEAFF	TGTGCCAGCAGTTACTCAGGGCAGATGAACACTGAAGCTTTCTTT
.	TRBJ2-1	TRBV11-3	TRBD1	CASSPDRSNEQFF	TGTGCCAGCAGCCCGGACAGGAGCAATGAGCAGTTCTTC
once	TRBJ2-1	TRBV2	TRBD2	CASRQSGVDFYNEQFF	TGTGCCAGCAGACAAAGCGGGGTCGACTTCTACAATGAGCAGTTCTTC
few	TRBJ2-7	TRBV24-1	TRBD1	CATSDSPGQGVDEQYF	TGTGCCACCAGTGATTCCCCAGGACAGGGTGTTGACGAGCAGTACTTC
.	TRBJ2-2	TRBV21-1	.	CASSKSRKEHRGAVF	TGTGCCAGCAGCAAAAGTAGGAAAGAACACCGGGGAGCTGTTTTT
.	TRBJ1-2	TRBV30	.	CASDRGNGYTF	TGTGCTTCGGATCGAGGGAATGGCTACACCTTC
.	TRBJ2-5	TRBV6-1	.	CASTAGLTPETQYF	TGTGCCAGCACCGCTGGGCTGACACCAGAGACCCAGTACTTC
.	TRBJ1-5	TRBV20-1	.	CSAREPPSPDQPQHF	TGCAGTGCTAGAGAGCCGCCCTCCCCCGATCAGCCCCAGCATTTT
.	TRBJ1-5	TRBV12-3/TRBV12-4	.	CASSLRTIVQPQHF	TGTGCCAGCAGTTTGAGGACCATCGTACAGCCCCAGCATTTT
.	TRBJ2-2	TRBV19	TRBD1	CASRQGAAGELFF	TGTGCCAGCAGACAGGGAGCGGCCGGGGAGCTGTTTTTT
.	TRBJ1-1	TRBV11-1	.	CASINWGSLNTEAFF	TGTGCCAGCATCAATTGGGGGAGTCTTAACACTGAAGCTTTCTTT
few	TRBJ1-4	TRBV20-1	.	CSADSRGGEKLFF	TGCAGTGCAGATTCGCGGGGCGGAGAAAAACTGTTTTTT
.	TRBJ2-2	TRBV6-1	TRBD2	CASSRGGAGTGELFF	TGTGCCAGCAGCCGCGGGGGGGCGGGCACCGGGGAGCTGTTTTTT
.	TRBJ2-7	TRBV7-7	TRBD1	CASSSDRVSYEQYF	TGTGCTAGCAGCTCGGACAGGGTATCCTACGAGCAGTACTTC
few	TRBJ2-7	TRBV7-8	.	CASSKTGFGYEQYF	TGTGCCAGCAGCAAGACTGGGTTCGGGTACGAGCAGTACTTC
.	TRBJ2-7	TRBV19	TRBD1	CASKNLGTGDYEQYF	TGTGCCAGTAAGAATTTGGGGACAGGAGACTACGAGCAGTACTTC